The 13 T cell receptor beta chains given below trace back to one sample, sequenced in a study of T cell responses to AZD1222 COVID-19 vaccine (dated by TCRdb to the early 2020s). The library was prepared using the immunoSEQ multiplex PCR assay. Sourced from immuneACCESS, this table was stored by TCRdb with only in-frame sequences that have V and J called. A share of the clones is absent; for the studies checked, an unresolved V gene accounts for under half, and the remainder has no known explanation. A total of approximately 150,000 clones appear in this sample, roughly 92% of them only once. Of the sample, just over 5% is held by the ten largest clones. Read against the paper, the sample's time point label means: about 28 days (+/-7) after the second vaccine dose. This sample comprised peripheral blood, obtained 28 days after the second AZD1222 dose. The receptors were gathered from an adult who received the AZD1222 COVID-19 vaccine.

The chain couples TRBV5-6 to TRBJ1-6; D remains ambiguous. The germline CDR1 and CDR2 sequences are SGHDT and YYEEEE. CDR3 length: 14 residues. With 0 bases removed from V and 10 bases from J, the gap between germline ends came to 11 bases. This chain's CDR3 is CASSLVGESSPLHF. CDR3 nucleotide sequence: TGTGCCAGCAGCTTGGTCGGGGAAAGCTCACCCCTCCACTTT.

This clone appeared a few times. The CDR3 nucleotides read TGTGCCAGCGGCAGGATGGACCAGCCCCAGCATTTT. Its translation is CASGRMDQPQHF. This rearrangement joins TRBV19 to TRBJ1-5; D is ambiguous. CDR1 and CDR2 from the germline V gene are LNHDA and SQIVND (reference sequence). V was clipped by 9 bases and J by 7 bases, with 13 bases between them. The CDR3 spans 12 residues.

V usage is TRBV11-2 and J usage is TRBJ1-3; no clear D gene. Between the trimmed V and J ends, which lost 4 bases and 0 bases, there was a span of 7 bases. The CDR3 is made up of 14 amino acids. Per germline, CDR1 SGHAT and CDR2 FQNNGV. CDR3 bases: TGTGCCAGCAGCTGGTCGGGCTCTGGAAACACCATATATTTT. This gives the protein CASSWSGSGNTIYF.

The chain links TRBV29-1 to TRBJ2-1; 9 nucleotides match TRBD1. Germline V CDR1 and CDR2: SQVTM, ANQGSEA. V lost 5 bases and J lost 3; bases outside the gene matches: 8. The CDR3 sequence is 15 residues long. The chain's CDR3 is CSVPAGTGFYNEQFF. CDR3 nucleotides: TGCAGCGTTCCAGCCGGGACAGGGTTCTACAATGAGCAGTTCTTC.

This rearrangement joins TRBV28 to TRBJ1-4; 7 bases agree with TRBD1. This CDR3 has 13 amino acids. Trimming took 10 bases from V and 5 from J; bases not matched to a gene: 7. CDR1 and CDR2 (germline): MDHEN, SYDVKM. The CDR3 nucleotides are TGTGCCATCCTCGGGACAGAGAATGAAAAACTGTTTTTT. Its protein product is CAILGTENEKLFF.

The table lists this clone with a count of one. The J gene is TRBJ2-2, the V gene TRBV5-1, with 7 nucleotides matching TRBD1. The CDR3 has 14 amino acids. V shed 4 bases, J shed 4 bases, and the junction held 4 bases outside the gene matches. Germline V CDR1 and CDR2: SGHRS, YFSETQ. The CDR3 coding sequence is TGCGCCAGCAGCATCGGGACAGCCACCGGGGAGCTGTTTTTT. Translating gives CASSIGTATGELFF.

The V and J genes are TRBV18 and TRBJ1-1, with TRBD1 matching 7 bases. The J segment lost 7 bases and the V segment lost 6 bases, leaving 11 bases of the junction unmatched. Germline V gene lookup returns CDR1 KGHSH and CDR2 LQKENI. This CDR3 region has 14 residues. The CDR3, as DNA: TGTGCCAGCTCGGAGGACAGGAGTAGGCTTGAAGCTTTCTTT. Translating it yields CASSEDRSRLEAFF.

The chain has TRBV3-1 (or the pseudogene TRBV3-2) and TRBJ2-7; D gene unclear. The V end was cut by 4 bases, the J end by 1 base, with 11 bases between. Germline V gene sequence: CDR1 LGHDT, CDR2 YNNKEL (reference sequence). This CDR3 spans 14 amino acids. The CDR3 sequence is CASSPGLYSYEQYF. CDR3 sequence (DNA): TGTGCCAGCAGCCCGGGCCTTTATTCCTACGAGCAGTACTTC.

The chain combines TRBV9 with TRBJ2-7; TRBD2 matches 10 bases. From germline, CDR1 is SGDLS and CDR2 YYNGEE. CDR3 size: 15 residues. Trimming at V came to 2 bases and at J to 7 bases, leaving 9 bases not matched to a gene. The CDR3 is CASSVTSGVREEQYF. The CDR3 bases are TGTGCCAGCAGCGTTACTAGCGGGGTTAGGGAAGAGCAGTACTTC.

The chain has TRBV5-1 and TRBJ1-2, with 11 bases aligning to TRBD1. Germline assignment: CDR1 SGHRS and CDR2 YFSETQ. The CDR3 length is 15 residues. J was trimmed by 8 bases and V by 0 bases; bases with no gene match: 6. The CDR3 loop reads CASSLGTGGIEGYTF. For the CDR3, the DNA is TGCGCCAGCAGCTTGGGGACAGGGGGCATCGAAGGCTACACCTTC.

The chain uses TRBV5-6 and TRBJ1-1; no definite D call. Germline CDR1 is SGHDT and CDR2 is YYEEEE. Deletions cut 4 bases from V and 7 bases from J, with 14 bases between. CDR3 size: 13 residues. The CDR3 DNA follows: TGTGCCAGCAGCCTCCAAGCTTTCGTTGAAGCTTTCTTT. Translated, it gives CASSLQAFVEAFF.

This rearrangement joins TRBV3-1 (or the pseudogene TRBV3-2) to TRBJ2-5; D not resolved. The V and J ends lost 1 base and 4 bases respectively, with 10 bases between them. The germline V gene encodes CDR1 LGHDT and CDR2 YNNKEL (reference sequence). This CDR3 has 14 residues. CDR3 sequence reads: CASSQARATETQYF. The CDR3 DNA is TGTGCCAGCAGCCAAGCTCGGGCGACAGAGACCCAGTACTTC.

The rearrangement joins TRBV27 to TRBJ2-1; TRBD1 matches 8 bases. From germline, CDR1 is MNHEY and CDR2 SMNVEV (reference sequence). Trimming took 6 bases from V and 10 from J; bases not matched to a gene: 14. The CDR3 extends over 15 amino acids. The CDR3, as DNA: TGTGCCAGCAGCACGGACAGGGTCAGCCTCCGGGAGCAGTTCTTC. Translated: CASSTDRVSLREQFF.